The clone carrying this T cell receptor beta chain was seen only a few times. What it binds is not known. Data came from immunoSEQ multiplex PCR; TCRdb stores just in-frame clones and leaves some out. The profile shows about 12,000 clones, 70% to 85% of them singletons. V lost 0 bases and J lost 12; bases outside the gene matches: 2. CDR1 and CDR2 (germline): SGHNT, YENEEA. The CDR3 contains 12 residues. The data derive from a study of somatic mutations in cytotoxic T cells in rheumatoid arthritis. Study observations and caveats: In about an eighth of the 65 patients, the largest CD8+ clone exceeded 20% of CD8+ cells.

The source material was CD8+ T cells sorted from blood. The receptor was isolated from a middle-aged woman in good health. This rearrangement joins TRBV11-3 to TRBJ2-1, with TRBD2 identical over 7 bases. This CDR3 is CASSLEPSGQFF. CDR3 bases: TGTGCCAGCAGCTTAGAACCTAGCGGGCAGTTCTTC.